These T cell receptor beta chains were read from a single sample in a study of T cells in Graves' hyperthyroidism and ophthalmopathy. TCRdb redid the calling of the multiplex PCR reads with MiXCR, one entry per CDR3 protein. Of roughly 510,000 distinct CDR3 sequences listed, around 43% were seen once; the top ten hold about 45%. Sequenced sample: peripheral blood or thyroid tissue (not recorded which). The origin of the receptors is an adult woman with Graves' disease, either hyperthyroidism or ophthalmopathy (not recorded which). Each CDR3 is given with its conserved first and last residue. D genes are given only for firm matches. A row's size may be missing; if present it is once, few, many or a size class.

NA	TRBV29-1	TRBJ1-2	few	TGCAGCGTTGAAGTATGGGAGGGAGTCGACTATGGCTACACCTTC	CSVEVWEGVDYGYTF
TRBD2	TRBV7-3	TRBJ2-5	many	TGTGCCAGCAGCCCGGGGACTAGCGGGGGAGAGACCCAGTACTTC	CASSPGTSGGETQYF
NA	TRBV29-1	TRBJ2-5	many	TGCAGCGTACTACGGACAGCAAAAGAGACCCAGTACTTC	CSVLRTAKETQYF
NA	TRBV6-1	TRBJ1-1	many	TGTGCCAGCACCAGGGCAAATTTGAGGAACACTGAAGCTTTCTTT	CASTRANLRNTEAFF
NA	TRBV3-2	TRBJ1-5	many	TGTGCCAGCAGCCATAGCATCCACAGCAATCAGCCCCAGCATTTT	CASSHSIHSNQPQHF
TRBD1	TRBV14	TRBJ2-7	many	TGTGCCAGCAGCCAAGCAGGACAGGGGTCCGAGCAGTACTTC	CASSQAGQGSEQYF
NA	TRBV25-1	TRBJ1-2	NA	TGTGCCAGCAGTGAATATGAGGGAGTAGGAGGCTACACCTTC	CASSEYEGVGGYTF
NA	TRBV29-1	TRBJ1-2	many	TGCAGCGTTGAGGCCGGTGGCTACACCTTC	CSVEAGGYTF
TRBD1	TRBV6-6	TRBJ2-5	NA	TGTGCCAGCGCCAATACAGGGGGCTACCAAGAGACCCAGTACTTC	CASANTGGYQETQYF
NA	TRBV19	TRBJ1-4	NA	TGTGCCAGTAACGCCGGGACCAAAAAACTGTTTTTT	CASNAGTKKLFF
NA	TRBV20-1	TRBJ1-4	many	TGCAGTGCTATCAGAGCTGCAACTAATGAAAAACTGTTTTTT	CSAIRAATNEKLFF
TRBD1	TRBV7-8	TRBJ1-2	NA	TGTGCCAGCAGCATCGGACAGGGGGGTGGCTATGGCTACACCTTC	CASSIGQGGGYGYTF
NA	TRBV29-1	TRBJ2-2	NA	TGCAGCGTTGGCTGGGAAATCGGGGAGCTGTTTTTT	CSVGWEIGELFF
NA	TRBV15	TRBJ1-5	NA	TGTGCCACCAGCAGAGATTTAGAGGGCAATCAGCCCCAGCATTTT	CATSRDLEGNQPQHF
TRBD1	TRBV7-9	TRBJ1-6	few	TGTGCCAGCAGCCGGACAGGTGACAATTCACCCCTCCACTTT	CASSRTGDNSPLHF
TRBD2	TRBV7-9	TRBJ2-5	NA	TGTGCCAGCAGCCCGGCGGGAGGGCTTGAGACCCAGCACTTC	CASSPAGGLETQHF
NA	TRBV7-6	TRBJ2-5	NA	TGTACCAGCAGCTTGGGGGGTTCCAATCAAGAGACCCAGTACTTC	CTSSLGGSNQETQYF
NA	TRBV4-3	TRBJ1-6	many	TGCGCCAGCAGCCAATTAGACGGTGGACAGCCTTATAATTCACCCCTCCACTTT	CASSQLDGGQPYNSPLHF
NA	TRBV7-9	TRBJ1-6	many	TGTGCCAGCAGCTTAGGAGGGGGTTCACCCCTCCACTTT	CASSLGGGSPLHF
NA	TRBV9	TRBJ2-6	NA	TGTGCCAGCATCCCTTCGACCTCTGGGGCCAACGTCCTGACTTTC	CASIPSTSGANVLTF
TRBD1	TRBV7-9	TRBJ2-7	NA	TGTGCCAGCAGCTTGTCCCGGGACAGGTTTGGGGGAGACTACGAGCAGTACTTC	CASSLSRDRFGGDYEQYF
NA	TRBV20-1	TRBJ1-2	NA	TGCAGTGCTAGTCCAACAGGGCGGTATGGCTACACCTTC	CSASPTGRYGYTF
TRBD1	TRBV19	TRBJ1-5	many	TGTGCCAGTAGTATGGCCCCGGGACAGGTCTCTGGGCGGTTAAGTCGGGGTTGGGATCAGCCCCAGCATTTT	CASSMAPGQVSGRLSRGWDQPQHF
TRBD1	TRBV6-5	TRBJ1-2	many	TGTGCCACCCATAAGGCAGGGGGAACGTATGGCTACACCTTC	CATHKAGGTYGYTF
NA	TRBV2	TRBJ1-2	few	TGTGCCAGCAGTGAACAGGGTGGCTATGGCTACACCTTC	CASSEQGGYGYTF
NA	TRBV20-1	TRBJ1-1	few	TGCAGTGCTAGAGGTCCCAGATCGACCACTGAAGCTTTCTTT	CSARGPRSTTEAFF